Below are 6 T cell receptor beta chains sequenced from a single sample in a study of T-cell memory formation after mild COVID-19. MiXCR, applied by TCRdb to the 5' RACE reads, yields one record per CDR3 protein. The sample holds about 340,000 distinct CDR3 sequences, 20% to 25% seen once. Sequenced: PBMCs or a T cell subset sorted from them (not recorded which). These receptors originate from a man aged 18 to 30 who had mild COVID-19 (a few samples of this study predate the infection). Cell type and time point are not known.

The chain combines TRBV4-1 with TRBJ1-3; no clear D gene. V lost 1 base and J lost 4, with 8 bases in between. CDR3 length equals 14 residues. From germline, CDR1 is MGHRA and CDR2 YSYEKL. The CDR3 nucleotides are TGCGCCAGCAGCCAAGTGCACGGGGGAAACACCATATATTTT. Protein product: CASSQVHGGNTIYF.

V and J are TRBV24-1 and TRBJ2-1; 9 bases are a match to TRBD1. With V trimmed by 6 bases and J by 6 bases, 2 bases remained unmatched. There are 13 residues in the CDR3. Germline loops: CDR1 KGHDR, CDR2 SFDVKD. CDR3 sequence (DNA): TGTGCCACCAGTCCGGGACAGGGCAATGAGCAGTTCTTC. It specifies CATSPGQGNEQFF.

In its sample, this clonotype was seen a few times. At one end the junction does not follow the germline gene, possibly because of a read error. The chain joins TRBV11-2 to TRBJ1-2, with D hard to call. The germline V gene has CDR1 SGHAT and CDR2 FQNNGV. CDR3 length equals 15 residues. The CDR3 bases are TGTGCCAGCAGCCTAGAGACAAGACCCTCCTATGGCTACACCTTC. Translation: CASSLETRPSYGYTF.

The J gene is TRBJ1-2, the V gene TRBV12-3 or TRBV12-4; D is perhaps TRBD1 (5 bases). The CDR3 has 13 residues. Trimming cost V 6 bases and J 5 bases, with 13 bases left between them. The CDR3 protein is CASSFSQGYGYTF. The CDR3 DNA reads TGTGCCAGCAGCTTTTCCCAGGGTTATGGCTACACCTTC.

The V gene is TRBV29-1, the J gene TRBJ1-2; unclear D gene. V was pared by 4 bases and J by 5 bases, with 11 bases between. The CDR3 sequence is 12 residues long. CDR1 is SQVTM and CDR2 is ANQGSEA in the germline V gene. The CDR3 DNA follows: TGCAGCGTTGTCCGGCAGCTGTATGGCTACACCTTC. It codes for CSVVRQLYGYTF.

This clonotype has ten or more counts. This chain uses TRBV9 with TRBJ1-5, with D possibly TRBD1 on 5 matching bases. V lost 7 bases, J lost 3 bases, and 11 bases lay in between. Germline V gene sequence: CDR1 SGDLS, CDR2 YYNGEE. This CDR3 contains 13 residues. The CDR3 DNA reads TGTGCCAGCGGGAAGGGGCTCAATCAGCCCCAGCATTTT. Translating it yields CASGKGLNQPQHF.